This T cell receptor beta chain was recovered during a study of blood T cell repertoires in COVID-19. As for the study in general: PBMCs, B-cell-depleted T cells, or T cells were the source of the cDNA or gDNA that made up the material.

In its sample, this clone was seen a few times. The protocol was immunoSEQ multiplex PCR, while the TCRdb copy is restricted to in-frame clones and leaves out a portion. The sample yields over 250,000 clones, about 89% seen once. Membership in each cohort depended on participant-reported clinical history. The receptor was derived from a woman aged 18-29 years who had recovered from COVID-19. Material: PBMCs or T cells enriched from blood (not recorded which).

The CDR3 DNA follows: TGTGCCAGCTCAAAGGACGGGGTCTGGGAGCAGTACTTC. Translating gives CASSKDGVWEQYF. The J gene is TRBJ2-7, the V gene TRBV18, with D perhaps TRBD2 (5 bases). V shed 5 bases and J shed 7 bases, with 15 bases lying between them. Germline V gives CDR1 KGHSH, CDR2 LQKENI. The CDR3 is 13 residues long.